This T cell receptor (beta chain) came from a study of shared clonotypes between healthy human individuals. Sequencing was performed with immunoSEQ multiplex PCR; in TCRdb, only in-frame clones are kept and a portion is missing. This sample has 2 million to 2.5 million clones, with roughly 94% found just once. Investigators divided CD4+ cells into CD45RA+ naive and CD45RA-negative memory subsets. The CDR3 loop spans 12 amino acids. V shed 8 bases and J shed 8 bases, with 15 bases lying between them. Germline V gives CDR1 ENHRY, CDR2 SYGVKD. J is TRBJ1-1 and V is TRBV10-3, with D possibly being TRBD1 (6 bases). Sequenced sample: naive CD4+ T cells sorted from blood. Subset meaning: CD45RA+ positively selected. The sequence was collected from a man aged 18 to 29 in good health. The CDR3 nucleotides read TGTGCCATCGGGAACCGGGGGGCCGAAGCTTTCTTT. This sequence encodes CAIGNRGAEAFF.